The next 15 T cell receptor beta chains were all read from a single sample in a study of OX40 agonist ivuxolimab in advanced cancers. Clones were sequenced by immunoSEQ multiplex PCR, and TCRdb holds only the in-frame ones, with some missing. The sample contains 40,000 to 60,000 clones, about nine tenths of which appear only once. Material: CD4+ or CD8+ T cells sorted from blood, obtained in a trial of the OX40 agonist ivuxolimab. These receptors originate from an adult with an advanced solid tumor such as melanoma, head and neck, liver or kidney cancer.

CDR3 in DNA: TGTGCCAGCAGTTTATATACAGGGGGGTGGTACACCTTC. Its protein is CASSLYTGGWYTF. The V call is TRBV28, the J call TRBJ1-2, with TRBD1 matching over 8 bases. Per germline, CDR1 MDHEN and CDR2 SYDVKM. V was clipped by 1 base and J by 11 bases; unmatched bases: 6. The CDR3 is 13 residues long.

The chain combines TRBV5-4 with TRBJ1-3, with 9 bases fitting TRBD1. This CDR3 is 15 amino acids long. With 0 bases clipped from V and 2 bases from J, the junction kept 0 bases outside the gene matches. From germline, CDR1 is SGHNT and CDR2 YYREEE (reference sequence). The CDR3 nucleotides read TGTGCCAGCAGCTTGGGACAGGGGGCTGGAAACACCATATATTTT. It codes for CASSLGQGAGNTIYF. The variable domain in full, with the rest retrieved from reference TRBV5-4 and TRBJ1-3, is ETGVTQSPTHLIKTRGQQVTLRCSSQSGHNTVSWYQQALGQGPQFIFQYYREEENGRGNFPPRFSGLQFPNYSSELNVNALELDDSALYLCASSLGQGAGNTIYFGEGSWLTVV.

This sequence joins TRBV19 and TRBJ2-1; unclear D gene. Trimming stripped 3 bases from V and 5 bases from J, with 14 bases between. Germline CDR1 and CDR2: LNHDA and SQIVND (reference sequence). The CDR3 sequence is 15 residues long. The CDR3 nucleotides read TGTGCCAGTAGTATTTTGGCTGCCGACAACAATGAGCAGTTCTTC. Its translation: CASSILAADNNEQFF.

This clone came up once. The chain is built from TRBV27 and TRBJ2-2; 8 bases are shared with TRBD1. The J segment lost 0 bases and the V segment lost 8 bases, leaving 11 bases of the junction unmatched. Germline values: CDR1 MNHEY, CDR2 SMNVEV (reference sequence). This CDR3 is built from 17 residues. Written as DNA, the CDR3 is TGTGCCAGCGGGGGACAGGCCAATTTCGCGAACACCGGGGAGCTGTTTTTT. This translates into CASGGQANFANTGELFF.

The chain links TRBV7-9 to TRBJ2-1; TRBD1 is a possible D gene (5 bases). The CDR3 has 15 amino acids. Between the trimmed V and J ends, which lost 6 bases and 5 bases, there was a span of 17 bases. CDR1 is SEHNR, CDR2 FQNEAQ, per germline (reference sequence). This CDR3 is CASSPGQTIDNEQFF. The CDR3 DNA sequence: TGTGCCAGCAGTCCCGGACAAACCATCGACAATGAGCAGTTCTTC.

CDR3 nucleotides: TGCGCCAGCAGCCAATACAATGAGCAGTTCTTC. Protein product: CASSQYNEQFF. The genes are TRBV4-3 and TRBJ2-1; D not resolved. The CDR3 has 11 amino acids. In germline, CDR1 is LGHNA, CDR2 YSLEER. Trimming stripped 2 bases from V and 4 bases from J, with 0 bases between.

The CDR3 protein is CASRGVGGELFF. The CDR3 DNA is TGTGCCAGCCGCGGGGTCGGCGGGGAGCTGTTTTTT. V usage is TRBV18 and J usage is TRBJ2-2, with D perhaps TRBD2 (6 bases). The V end was cut by 8 bases, the J end by 7 bases, with 11 bases between. This CDR3 region has 12 residues. From germline, CDR1 is KGHSH and CDR2 LQKENI.

The chain recombines TRBV28 with TRBJ1-6; 7 positions match TRBD1. CDR1 and CDR2 from the germline V gene are MDHEN and SYDVKM. CDR3 length equals 14 residues. Losses at the gene ends were 5 bases for V and 8 bases for J; bases not matched to a gene: 6. The CDR3 sequence: CASSPDREYSPLHF. CDR3 coding DNA: TGTGCCAGCAGTCCTGACAGGGAGTATTCACCCCTCCACTTT.

The chain couples TRBV6-6 to TRBJ2-1; D gene uncertain. CDR3 length equals 12 residues. V was pared by 8 bases and J by 2 bases, with 7 bases between. CDR1 and CDR2 (germline): MNHNY, SVGAGI (reference sequence). CDR3 region: CASATAYNEQFF. CDR3 coding DNA: TGTGCCAGCGCGACTGCCTACAATGAGCAGTTCTTC.

This rearrangement joins TRBV29-1 to TRBJ1-1; TRBD1 is a possible D gene (6 bases). V was trimmed by 5 bases and J by 1 base, leaving 20 bases between them. The CDR3 has 16 residues. Germline V gives CDR1 SQVTM, CDR2 ANQGSEA. CDR3 DNA: TGCAGCGTTCGGACAGACCACCTCTTAGGGAACACTGAAGCTTTCTTT. Amino acids: CSVRTDHLLGNTEAFF.

V is TRBV30 and J is TRBJ2-3, with 8 bases identical to TRBD2. With V trimmed by 2 bases and J by 1 base, 2 bases remained unmatched. The V gene's germline CDR1 is GTSNPN and CDR2 SVGIG (reference sequence). The CDR3 is 14 residues long. The CDR3 nucleotides are TGTGCCTGGAGTTCAGCGGGGGGCACAGATACGCAGTATTTT. It translates to CAWSSAGGTDTQYF.

This rearrangement joins TRBV5-1 to TRBJ2-3; 9 bases map to TRBD2. Germline assignment: CDR1 SGHRS and CDR2 YFSETQ. The length of the CDR3 is 15 residues. J was trimmed by 5 bases and V by 0 bases; bases with no gene match: 4. CDR3 sequence: CASSLAISGGDTQYF. The CDR3 coding sequence is TGCGCCAGCAGCTTGGCCATTAGCGGGGGAGATACGCAGTATTTT.

This chain joins TRBV5-8 and TRBJ2-3; D call uncertain. CDR1 and CDR2 (germline): SGHTS, YDEGEE. The length of the CDR3 is 12 residues. The V gene lost 2 bases and the J gene lost 6 bases, with 7 bases spanning the gap. The CDR3 sequence: CASSFGTDTQYF. The CDR3 region has the DNA TGTGCCAGCAGCTTCGGAACGGATACGCAGTATTTT.

V is TRBV6-5 and J is TRBJ1-1; 8 nucleotides line up with TRBD1. Germline CDR1 is MNHEY and CDR2 is SVGAGI. Trimming cost V 0 bases and J 3 bases; bases outside gene matches: 3. The CDR3 has 15 residues. The CDR3 bases are TGTGCCAGCAGTTACTCTAACAGGGGGGACACTGAAGCTTTCTTT. Amino acid sequence: CASSYSNRGDTEAFF.

This CDR3 is CASSGGRDGQPQHF. Here the CDR3 DNA reads TGTGCCAGCAGTGGTGGCAGGGATGGCCAGCCCCAGCATTTT. This chain connects TRBV2 to TRBJ1-5, with D possibly being TRBD1 (5 bases). The germline V gene encodes CDR1 SNHLY and CDR2 FYNNEI. Deletions cut 4 bases from V and 7 bases from J, with 14 bases between. This CDR3 comprises 14 residues.